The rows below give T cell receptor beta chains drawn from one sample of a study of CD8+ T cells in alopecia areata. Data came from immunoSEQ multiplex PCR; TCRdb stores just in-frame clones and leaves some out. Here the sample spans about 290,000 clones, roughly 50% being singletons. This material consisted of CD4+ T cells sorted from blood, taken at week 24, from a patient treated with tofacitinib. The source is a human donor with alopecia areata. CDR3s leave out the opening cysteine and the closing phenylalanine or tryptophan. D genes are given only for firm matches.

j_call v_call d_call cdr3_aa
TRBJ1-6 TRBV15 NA ATSGDPVVSPLH
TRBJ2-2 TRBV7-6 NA ASSLTGLRTGELF
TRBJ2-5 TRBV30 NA AWSGHEGETQY
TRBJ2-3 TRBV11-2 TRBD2 ASSLVMGEGTQY
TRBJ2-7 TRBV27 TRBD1 ASSPGTGLREQY
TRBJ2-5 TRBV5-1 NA ASSDRRGETQY
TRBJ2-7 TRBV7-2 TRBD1 ASSFRTGRFNEQY
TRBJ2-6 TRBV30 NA AWSNQGRGTSGANVLT
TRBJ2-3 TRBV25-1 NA ASSDSGFTLTDTQY
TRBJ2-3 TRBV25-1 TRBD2 ASSGGAGGFTDTQY
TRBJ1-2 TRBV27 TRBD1 ASSPHWGQGAATYGYT
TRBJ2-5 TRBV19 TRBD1 ASSIGGQGRSETQY
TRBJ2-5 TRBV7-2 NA ASSLPRTPIGTQY
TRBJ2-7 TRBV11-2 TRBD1 ASSLGTGGTYEQY
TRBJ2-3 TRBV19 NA ASTDTDTQY
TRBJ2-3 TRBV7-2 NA ASSLLPNNRIDTQY
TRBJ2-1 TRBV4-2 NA ASSQEESGPFNEQF
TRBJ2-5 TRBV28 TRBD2 ASSPAGVEETQY
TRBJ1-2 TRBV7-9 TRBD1 ASSSGQGNYGYT
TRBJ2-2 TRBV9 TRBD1 ASSATGIIGSGELF
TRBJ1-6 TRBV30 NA ASSQSSYNSPLH
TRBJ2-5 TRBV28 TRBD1 ASSFSGTGYGTQY
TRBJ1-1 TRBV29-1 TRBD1 SVERDRLTEAF
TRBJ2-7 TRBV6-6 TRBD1 ASSSGQTYEQY
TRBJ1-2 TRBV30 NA AWSVRRKAYGYT
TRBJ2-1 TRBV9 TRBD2 ASSVAGGDSQGDNEQF
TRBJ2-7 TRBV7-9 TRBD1 ASSLQGAGEQY
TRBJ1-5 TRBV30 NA AWSEGGADQPQH
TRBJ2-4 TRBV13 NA ASSLNGDKNIQY
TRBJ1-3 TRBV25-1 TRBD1 ASRETGAGNTIY
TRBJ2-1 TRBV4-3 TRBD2 ASSRSTSGVNEQF
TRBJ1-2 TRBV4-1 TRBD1 ASSQAPTGDYGYT
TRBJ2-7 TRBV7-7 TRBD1 ASSLRDSSYEQY
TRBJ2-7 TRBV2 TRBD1 ASNRGPEDEQY
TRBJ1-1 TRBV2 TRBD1 ASRGTGVLNTEAF
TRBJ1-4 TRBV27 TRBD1 ACSKDRDEKLF
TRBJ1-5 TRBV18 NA ASSGSEGNQPQH
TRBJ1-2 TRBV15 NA ATSRDREENYGYT
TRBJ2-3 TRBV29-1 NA SVEDLLSTDTQY
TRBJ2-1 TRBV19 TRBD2 ASSVEGGLADNEQF
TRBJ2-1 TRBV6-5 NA ASSYRSGWIGEQF
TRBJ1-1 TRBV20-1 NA NQERATEAF
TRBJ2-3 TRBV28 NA ATVTFTDTQY
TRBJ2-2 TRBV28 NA AVQGSNTGELF
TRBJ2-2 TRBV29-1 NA SVGGGGGSGELF
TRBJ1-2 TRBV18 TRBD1 ASSPLPDREGGYT
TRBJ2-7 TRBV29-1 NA SVRTSGTTSYEQY